One and the same sample provided the 23 T cell receptor beta chains below, sequenced in a study of glioma-infiltrating T cells after dendritic cell vaccination. Method: immunoSEQ multiplex PCR; TCRdb's copy keeps in-frame clones and lacks some. The sample shows around 62,000 clones, around 83% of them seen only once. Sequencing was performed on blood, taken before dendritic cell vaccination. Source of these receptors: a human donor with glioblastoma.

V gene TRBV28 combines with J gene TRBJ1-2; possible D gene TRBD1, 5 bases. The CDR3 spans 14 residues. Trimming shortened V by 3 bases and J by 2 bases, and 10 bases separated the two germline ends. Germline V CDR1 and CDR2: MDHEN, SYDVKM. The CDR3 here is CASSFVGENYGYTF. CDR3 sequence (DNA): TGTGCCAGCAGTTTCGTAGGGGAAAACTATGGCTACACCTTC.

This CDR3 is CASSLAQGSEAFF. As DNA, the CDR3 is TGTGCCAGCAGCTTGGCCCAGGGCTCCGAAGCTTTCTTT. V usage is TRBV5-6 and J usage is TRBJ1-1; D possibly corresponds to TRBD1 (5 bases). The CDR3 runs 13 residues. The V gene's germline CDR1 is SGHDT and CDR2 YYEEEE. V was cut by 0 bases and J by 8 bases, with 11 bases left in between.

The chain uses TRBV19 and TRBJ1-2; 7 bases agree with TRBD1. The CDR3 covers 15 residues. Looked up from germline, CDR1 is LNHDA and CDR2 is SQIVND (reference sequence). Losses at the gene ends were 1 base for V and 6 bases for J; bases not matched to a gene: 8. The CDR3 spells CASSIGGTVWDGYTF. Written as DNA, the CDR3 is TGTGCCAGTAGTATAGGCGGGACAGTTTGGGATGGCTACACCTTC.

The chain uses TRBV20-1 and TRBJ1-2, with no clear D. The CDR3 is 11 residues long. The germline V and J ends were trimmed by 0 bases and 4 bases, with 3 bases remaining between them. CDR1 DFQATT and CDR2 SNEGSKA come from the germline V gene (reference sequence). The DNA of the CDR3 is TGCAGTGCTAGAGAGGCCTATGGCTACACCTTC. Its protein product is CSAREAYGYTF.

This chain connects TRBV5-6 to TRBJ1-1; weak D call: TRBD1 (6 bases). The CDR3 has 14 residues. Germline CDR1 and CDR2: SGHDT and YYEEEE. Trimming took 3 bases from V and 11 from J, leaving 20 bases between them. DNA for the CDR3: TGTGCCAGCAGCTCGTTTCCGAGGCACAGGGTGGCTTTCTTT. Translating it yields CASSSFPRHRVAFF.

The V and J genes are TRBV18 and TRBJ1-5; 8 bases are a match to TRBD1. The germline V gene encodes CDR1 KGHSH and CDR2 LQKENI. The CDR3 runs 16 residues. The trim removed 3 bases at V and 3 bases at J, leaving 7 bases unmatched. CDR3 residues: CASSPDRVLPNQPQHF. DNA for the CDR3: TGTGCCAGCTCACCGGACAGGGTTTTGCCCAATCAGCCCCAGCATTTT.

J is TRBJ2-2 and V is TRBV5-4, with D tentatively TRBD1 (6 bases). Looked up from germline, CDR1 is SGHNT and CDR2 is YYREEE (reference sequence). This CDR3 spans 14 amino acids. V lost 4 bases and J lost 3, with 10 bases in between. The CDR3, as DNA: TGTGCCAGCAGCCCAGGGGAAGACACCGGGGAGCTGTTTTTT. Protein sequence: CASSPGEDTGELFF.

The chain carries TRBV5-4 and TRBJ2-3; TRBD2 aligns across 9 bases. The length of the CDR3 is 17 residues. Germline lookup yields CDR1 SGHNT and CDR2 YYREEE (reference sequence). Losses at the gene ends were 2 bases for V and 0 bases for J; bases not matched to a gene: 7. Written as DNA, the CDR3 is TGTGCCAGCAGCTTCCCGAGCGGGGGGTCAAGCACAGATACGCAGTATTTT. Encoded protein: CASSFPSGGSSTDTQYF.

Details on this clone: One junction end disagrees with the germline gene, perhaps due to a read error. V gene TRBV7-7 combines with J gene TRBJ2-3, with 10 nucleotides matching TRBD1. Per germline, CDR1 SSHAT and CDR2 FNYEAQ (reference sequence). The CDR3 totals 12 residues. Here the CDR3 DNA reads TGCCCCGGGACAGGGGCCGCAGATACGCAGTATTTT. Translation gives CPGTGAADTQYF.

The CDR3 nucleotides are TGTGCCAGCAGCTCAGGACTAGCGGGGGGGCTATACGAGCAGTACTTC. This sequence encodes CASSSGLAGGLYEQYF. The chain links TRBV11-2 to TRBJ2-7, with 15 nucleotides matching TRBD2. V lost 4 bases, J lost 4 bases, and 5 bases stayed unmatched. The CDR3 consists of 16 residues. Germline V gene sequence: CDR1 SGHAT, CDR2 FQNNGV.

The rearrangement uses TRBV7-9 and TRBJ1-5; TRBD1 might be the D (5 bases). CDR3 length: 14 residues. Germline-derived CDR1 and CDR2 are SEHNR and FQNEAQ (reference sequence). V was shortened by 1 base and J by 2 bases, with 6 bases between the two germline ends. The chain's CDR3 is CASSLGGGNQPQHF. CDR3 coding DNA: TGTGCCAGCAGCTTAGGGGGGGGCAATCAGCCCCAGCATTTT. Complete variable domain (other parts from reference TRBV7-9 and TRBJ1-5): DTGVSQNPRHKITKRGQNVTFRCDPISEHNRLYWYRQTLGQGPEFLTYFQNEAQLEKSRLLSDRFSAERPKGSFSTLEIQRTEQGDSAMYLCASSLGGGNQPQHFGDGTRLSIL.

The CDR3 reads CASSPTGTYNSPLHF. Written as DNA, the CDR3 is TGTGCCAGCTCACCAACAGGTACCTATAATTCACCCCTCCACTTT. V and J are TRBV18 and TRBJ1-6; perhaps TRBD1 as D (5 bases). CDR3 length: 15 residues. CDR1 KGHSH and CDR2 LQKENI come from the germline V gene. V gave up 2 bases and J gave up 2 bases, with 7 bases separating them. The full variable domain, in which reference TRBV18 and TRBJ1-6 provide the parts outside the CDR3, is NAGVMQNPRHLVRRRGQEARLRCSPMKGHSHVYWYRQLPEEGLKFMVYLQKENIIDESGMPKERFSAEFPKEGPSILRIQQVVRGDSAAYFCASSPTGTYNSPLHFGNGTRLTVT.

This clone was detected a few times. This chain links TRBV7-2 with TRBJ2-5; 12 bases are shared with TRBD2. Germline CDR1 reads SGHTA; CDR2 reads FQGNSA. J lost 5 bases, V lost 2 bases, and 9 bases had no gene match. CDR3 length: 17 residues. The CDR3 protein is CASSLSGLAGGFETQYF. CDR3 DNA: TGTGCCAGCAGCTTATCGGGCCTAGCGGGGGGGTTTGAGACCCAGTACTTC. The complete variable domain, with remaining parts taken from reference TRBV7-2 and TRBJ2-5, reads GAGVSQSPSNKVTEKGKDVELRCDPISGHTALYWYRQSLGQGLEFLIYFQGNSAPDKSGLPSDRFSAERTGGSVSTLTIQRTQQEDSAVYLCASSLSGLAGGFETQYFGPGTRLLVL.

V gene TRBV29-1 combines with J gene TRBJ2-3; TRBD2 matches at 9 bases. V lost 4 bases to trimming and J lost 1 base; unmatched junction nucleotides: 3. CDR3 length equals 14 residues. The germline V gene has CDR1 SQVTM and CDR2 ANQGSEA. CDR3 in amino acids: CSVGASGGTDTQYF. For the CDR3, the DNA is TGCAGCGTTGGGGCTAGCGGGGGCACAGATACGCAGTATTTT.

The rearrangement uses TRBV2 and TRBJ2-2; D is uncertain. Trimming took 6 bases from V and 9 from J, leaving 8 bases between them. CDR1 and CDR2 (germline): SNHLY, FYNNEI. The CDR3 totals 11 residues. In DNA, the CDR3 is TGTGCCAGCAGGGCGGCACGGGAGCTGTTTTTT. This encodes CASRAARELFF. Supplemented by reference TRBV2 and TRBJ2-2, the full variable domain reads EPEVTQTPSHQVTQMGQEVILRCVPISNHLYFYWYRQILGQKVEFLVSFYNNEISEKSEIFDDQFSVERPDGSNFTLKIRSTKLEDSAMYFCASRAARELFFGEGSRLTVL.

The V gene is TRBV14, the J gene TRBJ1-6; no firm D call. CDR1 is SGHDN and CDR2 is FVKESK in the germline V gene. The V gene lost 3 bases and the J gene lost 14 bases, with 14 bases spanning the gap. CDR3 length equals 13 residues. This CDR3 is CASSHLLHAALHF. CDR3 nucleotide sequence: TGTGCCAGCAGCCATCTTTTGCACGCGGCCCTCCACTTT. Together with reference TRBV14 and TRBJ1-6, the CDR3 gives the full variable domain: EAGVTQFPSHSVIEKGQTVTLRCDPISGHDNLYWYRRVMGKEIKFLLHFVKESKQDESGMPNNRFLAERTGGTYSTLKVQPAELEDSGVYFCASSHLLHAALHFGNGTRLTVT.

The DNA of the CDR3 is TGTGCCAGCCAGCGGGGGCTCTACAATGAGCAGTTCTTC. This codes for CASQRGLYNEQFF. J is TRBJ2-1 and V is TRBV28; 8 bases line up with TRBD2. Germline assignment: CDR1 MDHEN and CDR2 SYDVKM. V gave up 8 bases and J gave up 3 bases; unmatched junction bases: 3. The CDR3 has 13 residues.

This clone was detected only a few times. This rearrangement joins TRBV10-3 to TRBJ1-1; D is possibly TRBD1 (5 bases). The CDR3 has 13 residues. Germline V gives CDR1 ENHRY, CDR2 SYGVKD. V dropped 10 bases and J dropped 0 bases, with 12 bases sitting between them. The CDR3 DNA reads as TGTGCCACCACAGGCTCCATGAACACTGAAGCTTTCTTT. Translating it yields CATTGSMNTEAFF.

As for this clone: An end of the junction differs from the germline gene, which may be a read error. This sequence joins TRBV2 and TRBJ2-4; a weak D match, TRBD2 (6 bases). Germline CDR1 and CDR2: SNHLY and FYNNEI. CDR3 size: 12 residues. CDR3 in DNA: TGTGCCAGCAGTGACAACTCGGGACTTCACTACTTC. Protein: CASSDNSGLHYF.

The chain combines TRBV11-2 with TRBJ2-7; TRBD1 aligns across 10 bases. J was trimmed by 2 bases and V by 3 bases; bases with no gene match: 4. CDR3 size: 15 residues. The V gene's germline CDR1 is SGHAT and CDR2 FQNNGV. The CDR3 coding sequence is TGTGCCAGCAGCTTGCGGACAGGGGGTACCTACGAGCAGTACTTC. Encoded protein: CASSLRTGGTYEQYF.

In nucleotides, the CDR3 is TGTGCCAGCAGCCCGGGACAGGGCCAAGAGACCCAGTACTTC. Translating gives CASSPGQGQETQYF. This chain connects TRBV6-6 to TRBJ2-5; TRBD1 matches at 9 bases. Looked up from germline, CDR1 is MNHNY and CDR2 is SVGAGI (reference sequence). V was clipped by 6 bases and J by 1 base; unmatched bases: 3. The CDR3 covers 14 residues.

This chain uses TRBV28 with TRBJ2-7; D not certain. V lost 6 bases, J lost 2 bases, and 14 bases lay in between. This CDR3 has 14 amino acids. Per the germline V gene, CDR1 is MDHEN and CDR2 is SYDVKM. The CDR3 reads CASSPPGAPYEQYF. The CDR3 nucleotides read TGTGCCAGCAGCCCGCCCGGAGCGCCCTACGAGCAGTACTTC.

This chain joins TRBV7-2 and TRBJ1-3; 10 bases match TRBD1. The CDR3 covers 16 residues. Germline V gives CDR1 SGHTA, CDR2 FQGNSA. With V trimmed by 5 bases and J by 3 bases, 7 bases remained unmatched. DNA for the CDR3: TGTGCCAGCAGCCGGACAGGGGGGTTTGGTGGAAACACCATATATTTT. Its translation: CASSRTGGFGGNTIYF.